This record looks at one T cell receptor beta chain sequence and its context. Antigen specificity is unknown. The CDR3 is made up of 14 amino acids. With V trimmed by 0 bases and J by 7 bases, 6 bases remained unmatched. Germline V lookup: CDR1 SQVTM, CDR2 ANQGSEA. This specimen comes from a study of cytomegalovirus exposure and HLA in healthy donors. Background on the study: Most donors, 80% to 90% of a few hundred genotyped, fell in the Caucasian-associated ancestry cluster.

General study results and limits: Among CMV-associated TCR beta chains, most appeared HLA-restricted in a later analysis.

PCR employed 60 Vbeta and 13 Jbeta primers. As processed by the authors: It was a later analysis that counted tens of millions of unique TCR beta chains, of which some 12 million were shared. Repertoires were generated with immunoSEQ multiplex PCR, while TCRdb's copy carries only in-frame clones and drops some. Clone size and the V and J calls come from that table; the DNA yielded D and trimming. The table records more than 110,000 clones, roughly 80% of them present only once. The TCR was taken from a female donor in good health and CMV-seronegative. The source material was PBMCs. The chain joins TRBV29-1 to TRBJ2-1; 7 bases fit TRBD2. DNA for the CDR3: TGCAGCGTTGAAGATCGGCGGGAGACAAATGAGCAGTTCTTC. This translates into CSVEDRRETNEQFF.